Listed here are 21 T cell receptor beta chains from one sample, sequenced in a study of T cells after yellow fever vaccination. TCRdb reanalysed the 5' RACE reads using MiXCR and keeps one entry per CDR3 protein. The sample contains about 580,000 distinct CDR3 sequences, 17% of which appear only once. Material: PBMCs, obtained 5 to 6 days after the first yellow fever vaccination. These receptors originate from a man younger than 35 who received the YFV17D yellow fever vaccine.

J is TRBJ2-7 and V is TRBV5-1; 8 bases line up with TRBD1. J lost 2 bases, V lost 1 base, and 5 bases had no gene match. The germline CDR1 and CDR2 sequences are SGHRS and YFSETQ. The CDR3 length is 15 residues. CDR3 protein: CASSLTGGNTYEQYV. In nucleotides, the CDR3 is TGCGCCAGCAGCTTGACAGGGGGGAACACCTACGAGCAGTACGTC.

The chain joins TRBV11-2 to TRBJ2-1; D unclear. The length of the CDR3 is 14 residues. Looked up from germline, CDR1 is SGHAT and CDR2 is FQNNGV. Between the trimmed V and J ends, which lost 1 base and 8 bases, there was a span of 12 bases. The CDR3, as DNA: TGTGCCAGCAGCTTAGTTTCAGGCTATGATGAGCAGTTCTTC. Protein product: CASSLVSGYDEQFF.

As DNA, the CDR3 is TGCAGTGCTCGCAAGGCCGGGTCACTGAACACTGAAGCTTTCTTT. Amino acids: CSARKAGSLNTEAFF. The V and J genes are TRBV20-1 and TRBJ1-1; D is unresolved. Trimming removed 5 bases from V and 0 bases from J, with 16 bases in between. The V gene's germline CDR1 is DFQATT and CDR2 SNEGSKA (reference sequence). The CDR3 totals 15 residues.

Concerning this clonotype itself: One end of the junction does not line up with germline, which may come from a read error. This chain joins TRBV5-1 and TRBJ2-1; 8 nucleotides agree with TRBD2. The CDR3 sequence is 13 residues long. The V gene's germline CDR1 is SGHRS and CDR2 YFSETQ. CDR3 in DNA: TGCGCCAGCAGCCCCGGGAGGGGCAATGAGCAGCTCTTC. This encodes CASSPGRGNEQLF.

The V gene is TRBV20-1, the J gene TRBJ2-5; perhaps TRBD2 as D (6 bases). Trimming removed 3 bases at V and 1 base at J, with 12 bases between. The CDR3 sequence is 14 residues long. Per germline, CDR1 DFQATT and CDR2 SNEGSKA (reference sequence). CDR3 DNA: TGCAGTGCTAGCCCGGGGGTATTCCAAGAGACCCAGTACTTC. Amino acids: CSASPGVFQETQYF.

The V and J genes are TRBV6-1 and TRBJ1-6, with D unclear. CDR1 is MNHNS, CDR2 SASEGT, per germline. V lost 3 bases, J lost 6 bases, and 6 bases lay in between. The CDR3 is 13 amino acids. The CDR3 protein is CASSETSNSPLHF. CDR3 DNA sequence: TGTGCCAGCAGTGAGACAAGTAATTCACCCCTCCACTTT.

The V and J genes are TRBV5-6 and TRBJ2-7; D unclear. CDR1 is SGHDT, CDR2 YYEEEE, per germline. V dropped 0 bases and J dropped 6 bases, with 10 bases sitting between them. The CDR3 loop spans 13 amino acids. CDR3 DNA: TGTGCCAGCAGCTTGGGGGTTACGGGCGAGCAGTACGTC. It codes for CASSLGVTGEQYV.

The table lists this clonotype with many counts. The chain uses TRBV7-2 and TRBJ2-5; weak D call: TRBD2 (7 bases). The CDR3 consists of 14 residues. Between the trimmed V and J ends, which lost 5 bases and 1 base, there was a span of 11 bases. The germline CDR1 and CDR2 sequences are SGHTA and FQGNSA. CDR3 nucleotide sequence: TGTGCCAGCAGCGCCGCGGGGGCCCAAGAGACCCAGTACTTC. Amino acid sequence: CASSAAGAQETQYF. The full variable domain, rest sourced from reference TRBV7-2 and TRBJ2-5, is GAGVSQSPSNKVTEKGKDVELRCDPISGHTALYWYRQSLGQGLEFLIYFQGNSAPDKSGLPSDRFSAERTGGSVSTLTIQRTQQEDSAVYLCASSAAGAQETQYFGPGTRLLVL.

The chain couples TRBV7-9 to TRBJ1-6; D remains unclear. The V end was cut by 4 bases, the J end by 4 bases, with 5 bases between. Germline CDR1 and CDR2: SEHNR and FQNEAQ (reference sequence). The length of the CDR3 is 13 residues. The CDR3: CASSYGYNSPLHF. CDR3 bases: TGTGCCAGCAGCTACGGTTATAATTCACCCCTCCACTTT.

This clonotype was counted only a few times. This chain links TRBV25-1 with TRBJ2-7, with D tentatively TRBD2 (6 bases). CDR3 length: 14 residues. Germline CDR1 and CDR2: MGHDK and SYGVNS. V gave up 1 base and J gave up 6 bases, with 13 bases separating them. The CDR3 loop is CASSELGGWGEQYF. The CDR3 DNA reads as TGTGCCAGCAGTGAATTGGGGGGATGGGGCGAGCAGTACTTC.

This clonotype was detected a few times. V is TRBV6-5 and J is TRBJ1-1, with a tentative D call TRBD1 (5 bases). CDR1 is MNHEY and CDR2 is SVGAGI in the germline V gene. The CDR3 is 12 amino acids. V was trimmed by 4 bases and J by 7 bases, leaving 10 bases between them. The CDR3 here is CASSSQGGEAFF. The CDR3 region has the DNA TGTGCCAGCAGTTCCCAGGGCGGTGAAGCTTTCTTT.

The chain employs TRBV7-2 and TRBJ2-1; D unclear. Trimming shortened V by 5 bases and J by 8 bases, and 10 bases separated the two germline ends. The CDR3 extends over 12 amino acids. Germline V lookup: CDR1 SGHTA, CDR2 FQGNSA. CDR3 sequence: CASSRPTHEQFF. CDR3 nucleotide sequence: TGTGCCAGCAGCCGACCCACCCATGAGCAGTTCTTC.

The table lists this clonotype with many counts. The gene calls are TRBV12-3 or TRBV12-4 and TRBJ2-3; 8 nucleotides align to TRBD2. Trimming took 4 bases from V and 6 from J; bases not matched to a gene: 9. The CDR3 loop spans 15 amino acids. CDR3 amino acids: CASSSQRGRLDTQYF. In DNA, the CDR3 is TGTGCCAGCAGTTCCCAGCGGGGGAGGTTGGATACGCAGTATTTT.

V is TRBV20-1 and J is TRBJ1-1, with D maybe TRBD1 (6 bases). Deletions cut 6 bases from V and 10 bases from J, with 21 bases between. This CDR3 is 13 amino acids long. CDR1 and CDR2 from the germline V gene are DFQATT and SNEGSKA (reference sequence). The CDR3 loop reads CSALLGGGERAFF. The CDR3 nucleotides are TGCAGTGCCCTACTGGGAGGGGGAGAGAGAGCTTTCTTT.

CDR3 protein: CSARVAGGLTDTQYF. CDR3 in DNA: TGCAGTGCTAGAGTGGCGGGGGGGCTCACAGATACGCAGTATTTT. The rearrangement links TRBV20-1 to TRBJ2-3; 9 nucleotides line up with TRBD2. The J segment lost 2 bases and the V segment lost 1 base, leaving 4 bases of the junction unmatched. CDR3 length: 15 amino acids. Germline lookup yields CDR1 DFQATT and CDR2 SNEGSKA (reference sequence).

This sequence joins TRBV20-1 and TRBJ1-6, with D possibly TRBD1 on 5 matching bases. The CDR3 is 15 residues long. The V and J ends lost 4 bases and 18 bases respectively, with 28 bases between them. Germline assignment: CDR1 DFQATT and CDR2 SNEGSKA (reference sequence). This chain's CDR3 is CSAIGAHEGGLIPHF. The CDR3 bases are TGCAGTGCTATCGGGGCGCATGAAGGAGGCTTAATTCCCCACTTT.

The table lists this clonotype with many counts. This chain connects TRBV29-1 to TRBJ1-6, with a weak D call TRBD1 (6 bases). The V gene lost 6 bases and the J gene lost 7 bases, with 13 bases spanning the gap. The CDR3 sequence is 13 residues long. Per germline, CDR1 SQVTM and CDR2 ANQGSEA. Here the CDR3 reads CSVGADRNSPLHF. The DNA of the CDR3 is TGCAGCGTGGGGGCAGATAGAAATTCACCCCTCCACTTT.

This clonotype was recorded a few times. V and J are TRBV5-1 and TRBJ2-3, with D maybe TRBD1 (6 bases). The germline CDR1 and CDR2 sequences are SGHRS and YFSETQ. The V end was cut by 4 bases, the J end by 5 bases, with 23 bases between. The CDR3 is 17 residues long. CDR3 region: CASSTQQGWSALDTQYF. The CDR3, as DNA: TGCGCCAGCAGCACCCAACAGGGTTGGAGCGCGTTAGATACGCAGTATTTT.

A single count supports this clonotype. The chain uses TRBV7-9 and TRBJ2-2; TRBD1 agrees at 9 bases. This CDR3 is built from 16 residues. V trimming: 1 base; J trimming: 4 bases; junction bases outside the gene matches: 4. Per germline, CDR1 SEHNR and CDR2 FQNEAQ (reference sequence). CDR3 residues: CASSLEDRGRTGELFF. In DNA form, the CDR3 reads TGTGCCAGCAGCTTAGAGGACAGGGGACGCACCGGGGAGCTGTTTTTT.

In its sample, this clonotype was seen a few times. The chain combines TRBV6-6 with TRBJ1-5; perhaps TRBD1 as D (5 bases). Germline CDR1 and CDR2: MNHNY and SVGAGI (reference sequence). The CDR3 contains 12 residues. V gave up 7 bases and J gave up 7 bases, with 11 bases separating them. This chain's CDR3 is CASTRGVQPQHF. The CDR3 DNA is TGTGCCAGCACCCGGGGGGTCCAGCCCCAGCATTTT.

This clonotype was found a few times. J is TRBJ2-7 and V is TRBV14, with D maybe TRBD2 (6 bases). Trimming removed 6 bases from V and 3 bases from J, with 24 bases in between. The germline CDR1 and CDR2 sequences are SGHDN and FVKESK. This CDR3 region has 17 residues. CDR3: CASSSEEGRLSCYEQYV. Written as DNA, the CDR3 is TGTGCCAGCAGTTCAGAGGAGGGGCGTTTATCGTGCTACGAGCAGTACGTC.